This T cell receptor (beta chain) emerged from a study of T cell repertoires in cytomegalovirus infection. Details on this clonotype: Its matching antigen is unknown.

Trimming took off 3 bases at V and 5 bases at J, with 14 bases between the two ends. Germline CDR1 and CDR2: MNHEY and SMNVEV (reference sequence). CDR3 length: 15 amino acids. Each CDR3 protein gets one entry after TCRdb re-called the reads with MiXCR. Of around 900,000 distinct CDR3 sequences in the sample, approximately 32% were seen once. Sequenced material: cultured CD8+ T cells from PBMCs, taken from culture after CMV antigen stimulation. The TCR comes from a human donor in good health (CMV status not recorded). Some clones in this sample may be carry-over from other donors' samples. The V gene is TRBV27, the J gene TRBJ2-1, with D possibly being TRBD2 (7 bases). CDR3 DNA: TGTGCCAGCAGTTTTTGGGGAGGGGGAGACAATGAGCAGTTCTTC. It translates to CASSFWGGGDNEQFF.